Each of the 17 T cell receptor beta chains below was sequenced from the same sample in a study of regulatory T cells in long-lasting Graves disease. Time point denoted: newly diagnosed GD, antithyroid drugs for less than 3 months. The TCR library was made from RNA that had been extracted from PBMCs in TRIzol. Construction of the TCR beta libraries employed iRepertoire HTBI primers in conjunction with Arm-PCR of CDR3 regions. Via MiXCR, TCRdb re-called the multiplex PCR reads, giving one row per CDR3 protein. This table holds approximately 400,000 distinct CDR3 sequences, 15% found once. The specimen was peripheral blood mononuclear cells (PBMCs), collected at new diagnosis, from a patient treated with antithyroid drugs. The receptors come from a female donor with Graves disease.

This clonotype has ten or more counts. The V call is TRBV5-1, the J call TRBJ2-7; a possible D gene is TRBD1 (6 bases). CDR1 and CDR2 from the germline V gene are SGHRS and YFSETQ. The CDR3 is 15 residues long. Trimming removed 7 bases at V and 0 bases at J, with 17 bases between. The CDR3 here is CASRPEQGPSYEQYF. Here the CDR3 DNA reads TGCGCCAGCCGCCCCGAACAGGGCCCCTCCTACGAGCAGTACTTC.

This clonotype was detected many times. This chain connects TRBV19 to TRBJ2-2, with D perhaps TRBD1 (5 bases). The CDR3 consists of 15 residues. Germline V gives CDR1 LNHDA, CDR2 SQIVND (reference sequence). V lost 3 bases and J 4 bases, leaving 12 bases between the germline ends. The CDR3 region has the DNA TGTGCCAGTAGTATGGGCAGGGTAATCACCGGGGAGCTGTTTTTT. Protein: CASSMGRVITGELFF.

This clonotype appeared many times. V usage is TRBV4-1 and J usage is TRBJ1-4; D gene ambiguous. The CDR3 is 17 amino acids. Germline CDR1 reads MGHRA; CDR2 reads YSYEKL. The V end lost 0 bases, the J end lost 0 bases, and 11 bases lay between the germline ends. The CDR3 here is CASSQESLLATNEKLFF. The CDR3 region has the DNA TGCGCCAGCAGCCAAGAATCTCTCCTTGCAACTAATGAAAAACTGTTTTTT.

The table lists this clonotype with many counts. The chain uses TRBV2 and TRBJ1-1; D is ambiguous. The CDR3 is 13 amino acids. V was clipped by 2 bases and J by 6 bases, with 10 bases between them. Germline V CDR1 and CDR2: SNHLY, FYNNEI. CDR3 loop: CASSEWAYAEAFF. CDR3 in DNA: TGTGCCAGCAGTGAATGGGCATACGCTGAAGCTTTCTTT. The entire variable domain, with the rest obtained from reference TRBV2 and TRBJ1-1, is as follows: EPEVTQTPSHQVTQMGQEVILRCVPISNHLYFYWYRQILGQKVEFLVSFYNNEISEKSEIFDDQFSVERPDGSNFTLKIRSTKLEDSAMYFCASSEWAYAEAFFGQGTRLTVV.

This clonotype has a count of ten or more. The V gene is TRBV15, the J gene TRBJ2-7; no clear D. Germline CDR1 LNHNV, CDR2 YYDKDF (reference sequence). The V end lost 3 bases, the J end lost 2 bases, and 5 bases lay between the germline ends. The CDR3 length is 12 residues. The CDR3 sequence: CATSSLPYEQYF. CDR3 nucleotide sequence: TGTGCCACCAGCAGTCTCCCCTACGAGCAGTACTTC.

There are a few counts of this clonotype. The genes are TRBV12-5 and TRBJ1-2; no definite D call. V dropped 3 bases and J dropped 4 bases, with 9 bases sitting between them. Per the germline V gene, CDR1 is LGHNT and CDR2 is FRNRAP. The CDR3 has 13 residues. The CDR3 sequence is CASGFAGRYGYTF. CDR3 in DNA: TGTGCTAGTGGTTTTGCCGGACGCTATGGCTACACCTTC.

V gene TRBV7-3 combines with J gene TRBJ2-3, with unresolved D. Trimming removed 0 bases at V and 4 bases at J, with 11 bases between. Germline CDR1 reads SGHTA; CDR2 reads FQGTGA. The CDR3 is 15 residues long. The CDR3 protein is CASSLTFSEADTQYF. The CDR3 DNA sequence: TGTGCCAGCAGCTTAACGTTCTCCGAGGCAGATACGCAGTATTTT.

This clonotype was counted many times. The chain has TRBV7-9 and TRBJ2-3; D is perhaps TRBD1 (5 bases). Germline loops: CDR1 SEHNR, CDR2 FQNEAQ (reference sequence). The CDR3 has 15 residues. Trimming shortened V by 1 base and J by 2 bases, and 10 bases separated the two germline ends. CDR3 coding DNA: TGTGCCAGCAGCTTAGTCGGCAGGGACACAGATACGCAGTATTTT. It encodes CASSLVGRDTDTQYF.

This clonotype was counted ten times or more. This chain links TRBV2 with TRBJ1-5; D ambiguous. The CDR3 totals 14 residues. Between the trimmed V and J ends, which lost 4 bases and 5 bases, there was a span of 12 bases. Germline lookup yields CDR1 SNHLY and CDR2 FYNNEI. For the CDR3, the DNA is TGTGCCAGCAGTGGGTCTGCATACGATCAGCCCCAGCATTTT. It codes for CASSGSAYDQPQHF. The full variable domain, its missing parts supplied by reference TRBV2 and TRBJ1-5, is EPEVTQTPSHQVTQMGQEVILRCVPISNHLYFYWYRQILGQKVEFLVSFYNNEISEKSEIFDDQFSVERPDGSNFTLKIRSTKLEDSAMYFCASSGSAYDQPQHFGDGTRLSIL.

The CDR3: CASSSGSLDETQYF. The DNA for the CDR3 is TGTGCCAGCAGTTCCGGGTCGCTCGACGAGACCCAGTACTTC. The J gene is TRBJ2-5, the V gene TRBV27, with D uncertain. The CDR3 has 14 residues. The germline V and J ends were trimmed by 4 bases and 5 bases, with 14 bases remaining between them. Germline V lookup: CDR1 MNHEY, CDR2 SMNVEV (reference sequence).

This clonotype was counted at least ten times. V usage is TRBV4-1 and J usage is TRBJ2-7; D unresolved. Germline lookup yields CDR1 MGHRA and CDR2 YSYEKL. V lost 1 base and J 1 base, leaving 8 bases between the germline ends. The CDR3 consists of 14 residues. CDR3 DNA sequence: TGCGCCAGCAGCCAAGCACGAGCTTCCTACGAGCAGTACTTC. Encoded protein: CASSQARASYEQYF.

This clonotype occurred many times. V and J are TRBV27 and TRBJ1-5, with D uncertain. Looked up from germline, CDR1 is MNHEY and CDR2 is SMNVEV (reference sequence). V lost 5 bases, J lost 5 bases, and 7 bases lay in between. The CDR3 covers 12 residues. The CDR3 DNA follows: TGTGCCAGCAGTCCGATAGATCAGCCCCAGCATTTT. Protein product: CASSPIDQPQHF.

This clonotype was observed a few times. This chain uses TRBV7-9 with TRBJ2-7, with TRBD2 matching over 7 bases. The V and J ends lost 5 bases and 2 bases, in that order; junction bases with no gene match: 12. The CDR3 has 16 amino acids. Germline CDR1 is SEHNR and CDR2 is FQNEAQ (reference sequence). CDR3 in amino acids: CASSMITSEPTYEQYF. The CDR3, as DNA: TGTGCCAGCAGCATGATCACTAGCGAACCAACCTACGAGCAGTACTTC.

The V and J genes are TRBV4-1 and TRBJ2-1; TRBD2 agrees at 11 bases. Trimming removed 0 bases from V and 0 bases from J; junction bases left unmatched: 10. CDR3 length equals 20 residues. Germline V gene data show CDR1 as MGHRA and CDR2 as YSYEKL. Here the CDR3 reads CASSQDLGLAGSSSYNEQFF. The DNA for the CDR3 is TGCGCCAGCAGCCAAGATCTCGGACTAGCGGGCTCCAGCTCCTACAATGAGCAGTTCTTC.

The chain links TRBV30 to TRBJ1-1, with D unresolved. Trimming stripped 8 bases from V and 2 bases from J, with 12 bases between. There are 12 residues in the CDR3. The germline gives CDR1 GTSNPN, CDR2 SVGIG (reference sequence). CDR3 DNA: TGTGCCACTCTTCTCTTAAACACTGAAGCTTTCTTT. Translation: CATLLLNTEAFF.

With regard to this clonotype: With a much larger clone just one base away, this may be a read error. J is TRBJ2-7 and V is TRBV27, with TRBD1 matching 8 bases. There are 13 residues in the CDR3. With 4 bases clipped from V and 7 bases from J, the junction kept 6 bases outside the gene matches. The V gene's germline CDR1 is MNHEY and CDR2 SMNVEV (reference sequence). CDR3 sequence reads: CASSYQGAGEQYF. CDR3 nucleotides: TGTGCCAGCAGTTACCAGGGGGCTGGTGAGCAGTACTTC.

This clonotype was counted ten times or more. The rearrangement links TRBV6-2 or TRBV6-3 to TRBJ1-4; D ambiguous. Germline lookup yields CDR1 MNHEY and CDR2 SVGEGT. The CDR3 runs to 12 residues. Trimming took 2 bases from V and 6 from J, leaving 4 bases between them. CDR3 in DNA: TGTGCCAGCAGTTACGGTGATGAAAAACTGTTTTTT. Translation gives CASSYGDEKLFF.